Described below is a single TCR beta chain sequence and its context. PCR amplification relied on 60 Vbeta primers (plus 13 Jbeta primers). Sequencing was performed with immunoSEQ multiplex PCR; in TCRdb, only in-frame clones are kept and a portion is missing. In the table there are about 98,000 clones, 63% of which are singletons. This entry comes from a study of cytomegalovirus exposure and HLA in healthy donors. Germline V CDR1 and CDR2: MDHEN, SYDVKM. The V and J ends lost 6 bases and 2 bases, in that order; junction bases with no gene match: 3. This CDR3 is 14 amino acids long. The sequenced material came from PBMCs. The sequence was obtained from a human donor in good health. The chain combines TRBV28 with TRBJ2-7, with 11 bases aligning to TRBD1. CDR3 coding DNA: TGTGCCAGCAGCGGGACAGGGGGGGCCTACGAGCAGTACTTC. Translating gives CASSGTGGAYEQYF.